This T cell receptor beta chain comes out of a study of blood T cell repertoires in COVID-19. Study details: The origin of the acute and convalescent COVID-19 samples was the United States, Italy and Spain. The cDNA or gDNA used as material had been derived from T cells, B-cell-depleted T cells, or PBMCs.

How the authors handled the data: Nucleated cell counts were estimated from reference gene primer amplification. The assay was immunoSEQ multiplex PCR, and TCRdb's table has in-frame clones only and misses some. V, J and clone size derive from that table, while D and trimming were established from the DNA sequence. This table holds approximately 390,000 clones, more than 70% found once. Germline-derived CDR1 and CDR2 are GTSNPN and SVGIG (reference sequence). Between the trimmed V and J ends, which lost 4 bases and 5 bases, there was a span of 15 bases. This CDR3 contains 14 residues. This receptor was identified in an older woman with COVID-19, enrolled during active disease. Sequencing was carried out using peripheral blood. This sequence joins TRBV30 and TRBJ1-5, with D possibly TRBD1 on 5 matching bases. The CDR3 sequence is CAWKSGWGDQPQHF. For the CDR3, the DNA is TGTGCCTGGAAATCAGGCTGGGGCGATCAGCCCCAGCATTTT.